Presented here are 21 T cell receptor beta chains from one specimen sequenced in a study of cytomegalovirus exposure and HLA in healthy donors. Vbeta (60) and Jbeta (13) primers were used in the PCR. Data came from immunoSEQ multiplex PCR; TCRdb stores just in-frame clones and leaves some out. The sample contains 150,000 to 200,000 clones, approximately 80% of which appear only once. Sequenced sample: PBMCs. Receptors originate from a woman in her 50s in good health and CMV-seronegative.

This clone has only a few counts. This chain joins TRBV20-1 and TRBJ2-7, with 10 bases identical to TRBD1. Germline values: CDR1 DFQATT, CDR2 SNEGSKA (reference sequence). The CDR3 runs 11 residues. As DNA, the CDR3 is TGCAGCCCGGGACAGGGGCCCGAGCAGTACTTC. It translates to CSPGQGPEQYF.

The gene calls are TRBV5-6 and TRBJ2-5; TRBD1 might be the D (5 bases). TRBJ2-7 explains the end of the DNA better; the J call may be wrong. This CDR3 comprises 15 residues. In germline, CDR1 is SGHDT, CDR2 YYEEEE. CDR3 sequence: CASSFPMTETYEQYF. In DNA form, the CDR3 reads TGTGCCAGCAGCTTTCCTATGACAGAAACCTACGAGCAGTACTTC.

The chain couples TRBV19 to TRBJ2-5; 9 nucleotides align to TRBD2. The ends lost 11 bases at V and 7 bases at J; junction bases unmatched: 17. Per the germline V gene, CDR1 is LNHDA and CDR2 is SQIVND (reference sequence). The CDR3 consists of 15 residues. The CDR3 nucleotides are TGTGCCTCCCAGGGCCTAGCGGGAAAAGGTGGGACCCAGTACTTC. The encoded protein is CASQGLAGKGGTQYF. The full variable domain, completed using reference TRBV19 and TRBJ2-5, is DGGITQSPKYLFRKEGQNVTLSCEQNLNHDAMYWYRQDPGQGLRLIYYSQIVNDFQKGDIAEGYSVSREKKESFPLTVTSAQKNPTAFYLCASQGLAGKGGTQYFGPGTRLLVL.

This chain links TRBV7-9 with TRBJ2-1; 13 positions match TRBD2. The J segment lost 7 bases and the V segment lost 4 bases, leaving 4 bases of the junction unmatched. This CDR3 has 15 residues. Per the germline V gene, CDR1 is SEHNR and CDR2 is FQNEAQ (reference sequence). The CDR3 nucleotides are TGTGCCAGCAGCTGGACTAGCGGGAGAGGGAATGAGCAGTTCTTC. This translates into CASSWTSGRGNEQFF.

CDR3 protein: CASRQSGGALQTQYF. The CDR3 DNA reads as TGTGCCAGCAGGCAGAGCGGGGGGGCCTTGCAGACCCAGTACTTC. This sequence joins TRBV27 and TRBJ2-5; 10 nucleotides match TRBD2. From germline, CDR1 is MNHEY and CDR2 SMNVEV (reference sequence). This CDR3 region has 15 residues. V lost 6 bases, J lost 6 bases, and 10 bases stayed unmatched.

The chain couples TRBV7-2 to TRBJ2-3, with 12 bases aligning to TRBD2. This CDR3 has 19 residues. The germline V gene has CDR1 SGHTA and CDR2 FQGNSA. V lost 1 base and J lost 1; bases outside the gene matches: 9. For the CDR3, the DNA is TGTGCCAGCAGCTTAGAATTTATGGGACTAGCGGGTGGCACAGATACGCAGTATTTT. Protein: CASSLEFMGLAGGTDTQYF.

The chain recombines TRBV11-2 with TRBJ2-5; no clear D. Gene TRBJ2-7 matches the end of the DNA better, so the J call may be wrong. This CDR3 is built from 14 residues. Per germline, CDR1 SGHAT and CDR2 FQNNGV. The CDR3 here is CASSPRSLSYEQYF. The DNA of the CDR3 is TGTGCCAGCAGCCCCCGGTCCTTATCCTACGAGCAGTACTTC.

There are a few counts of this clone. The chain has TRBV4-3 and TRBJ1-6, with 9 bases lining up with TRBD1. The CDR3 contains 15 residues. Unmatched junction bases numbered 4, after V lost 3 bases and J lost 7 bases. Germline V gene data show CDR1 as LGHNA and CDR2 as YSLEER. CDR3 in amino acids: CASSQGTGNNSPLHF. DNA of the CDR3: TGCGCCAGCAGCCAGGGGACAGGGAACAATTCACCCCTCCACTTT.

J is TRBJ1-2 and V is TRBV30; 8 bases align to TRBD1. The CDR3 is made up of 11 amino acids. Germline loops: CDR1 GTSNPN, CDR2 SVGIG (reference sequence). Trimming cost V 4 bases and J 7 bases; bases outside gene matches: 2. This CDR3 reads CAWTGGRGYTF. Written as DNA, the CDR3 is TGTGCCTGGACAGGGGGCCGTGGCTACACCTTC.

This clone was observed once. The chain's CDR3 is CAISESVLSNQPQHF. As DNA, the CDR3 is TGTGCCATCAGTGAGTCGGTACTGTCCAATCAGCCCCAGCATTTT. The J gene is TRBJ1-5, the V gene TRBV10-3, with D unresolved. The CDR3 is 15 amino acids. Trimming removed 0 bases at V and 3 bases at J, with 9 bases between. In germline, CDR1 is ENHRY, CDR2 SYGVKD.

The chain couples TRBV18 to TRBJ1-1; D may be TRBD1 (5 bases). CDR1 and CDR2 from the germline V gene are KGHSH and LQKENI. Trimming took 5 bases from V and 4 from J, leaving 17 bases between them. The CDR3 runs 15 residues. CDR3 amino acids: CASSSSAGPGTEAFF. CDR3 in DNA: TGTGCCAGCTCATCCTCTGCAGGGCCAGGCACTGAAGCTTTCTTT.

Only a few counts were recorded for this clone. The V and J genes are TRBV19 and TRBJ1-2, with D unresolved. The CDR3 covers 11 residues. V was clipped by 3 bases and J by 8 bases, with 7 bases between them. Germline values: CDR1 LNHDA, CDR2 SQIVND (reference sequence). The CDR3 DNA reads TGTGCCAGTAGTATCAGCGGGGGCTACACCTTC. Protein product: CASSISGGYTF.

This chain connects TRBV11-2 to TRBJ2-5; TRBD2 might be the D (6 bases). V gave up 3 bases and J gave up 2 bases, with 22 bases separating them. This CDR3 is 18 amino acids long. Germline values: CDR1 SGHAT, CDR2 FQNNGV. This CDR3 is CASSFTSRVSGGQETQYF. CDR3 DNA: TGTGCCAGCAGCTTCACAAGCCGGGTTAGCGGCGGACAAGAGACCCAGTACTTC. Variable domain in full (rest from reference TRBV11-2 and TRBJ2-5): EAGVAQSPRYKIIEKRQSVAFWCNPISGHATLYWYQQILGQGPKLLIQFQNNGVVDDSQLPKDRFSAERLKGVDSTLKIQPAKLEDSAVYLCASSFTSRVSGGQETQYFGPGTRLLVL.

As DNA, the CDR3 is TGCGCCAGCAGCCAAGGCTGGGGTAGCGGGAGGGCCAGTGAGCAGTTCTTC. Amino acids: CASSQGWGSGRASEQFF. The chain employs TRBV4-1 and TRBJ2-1, with 11 bases identical to TRBD2. Trimming at V came to 1 base and at J to 9 bases, leaving 11 bases not matched to a gene. Germline V CDR1 and CDR2: MGHRA, YSYEKL. The CDR3 spans 17 residues.

The rearrangement uses TRBV19 and TRBJ2-1; 8 bases are shared with TRBD2. With 3 bases clipped from V and 1 base from J, the junction kept 2 bases outside the gene matches. Germline CDR1 and CDR2: LNHDA and SQIVND (reference sequence). This CDR3 comprises 15 residues. CDR3: CASSIGGGSYNEQFF. In DNA, the CDR3 is TGTGCCAGTAGTATCGGGGGGGGTTCCTACAATGAGCAGTTCTTC.

The chain employs TRBV28 and TRBJ2-7, with D possibly being TRBD2 (7 bases). The CDR3 extends over 14 amino acids. Germline CDR1 and CDR2: MDHEN and SYDVKM. Trimming stripped 7 bases from V and 3 bases from J, with 16 bases between. CDR3: CASTPGGRGYEQYF. The CDR3 DNA sequence: TGTGCCAGCACCCCCGGGGGGCGGGGCTACGAGCAGTACTTC.

The chain uses TRBV5-1 and TRBJ2-7, with TRBD2 identical over 11 bases. CDR1 and CDR2 from the germline V gene are SGHRS and YFSETQ. The CDR3 length is 15 residues. V shed 4 bases, J shed 5 bases, and the junction held 8 bases outside the gene matches. The CDR3 DNA sequence: TGCGCCAGCAGCCCCTTTAGCGGGAGGGGTGACGAGCAGTACTTC. This codes for CASSPFSGRGDEQYF.

The rearrangement joins TRBV4-1 to TRBJ2-7, with D perhaps matching TRBD2 (7 bases). Trimming shortened V by 5 bases and J by 0 bases, and 17 bases separated the two germline ends. The CDR3 loop spans 16 amino acids. Germline assignment: CDR1 MGHRA and CDR2 YSYEKL. The CDR3 region has the DNA TGCGCCAGCAGCTCAATGGGGGGGCCCGTCTCCTACGAGCAGTACTTC. It yields the protein CASSSMGGPVSYEQYF.

The chain carries TRBV19 and TRBJ2-7, with a weak D call TRBD2 (5 bases). Trimming took off 10 bases at V and 3 bases at J, with 22 bases between the two ends. In germline, CDR1 is LNHDA, CDR2 SQIVND (reference sequence). CDR3 length: 15 residues. Written as DNA, the CDR3 is TGTGCCACAACCCACGGCGGGTCTCGAAGCTACGAGCAGTACTTC. Amino acids: CATTHGGSRSYEQYF.

The chain links TRBV27 to TRBJ2-2, with TRBD2 matching over 10 bases. The CDR3 consists of 21 residues. The germline gives CDR1 MNHEY, CDR2 SMNVEV (reference sequence). The V segment lost 4 bases and the J segment 8 bases; nucleotides outside the gene matches: 25. The CDR3 loop reads CASSSHTPLLLAGGSKGELFF. In DNA, the CDR3 is TGTGCCAGCAGTTCGCATACCCCCCTCCTCTTAGCGGGAGGTTCCAAGGGGGAGCTGTTTTTT.

This sequence joins TRBV7-3 and TRBJ2-2; the match to TRBD1 covers 7 bases. The length of the CDR3 is 16 residues. Germline values: CDR1 SGHTA, CDR2 FQGTGA. Trimming took 5 bases from V and 4 from J; bases not matched to a gene: 10. The CDR3 region has the DNA TGTGCCAGCAGCCCCGAAAGGACAGGTTTCACCGGGGAGCTGTTTTTT. This sequence encodes CASSPERTGFTGELFF.